Below are 9 T cell receptor beta chains sequenced from a single sample in a study of tumor T cells in aggressive B-cell lymphoma. Only in-frame clones appear in the TCRdb table, and some are missing; sequencing was by immunoSEQ multiplex PCR. This table has 4,500 or so clones, more than 65% appearing once. Sequences were obtained from tumor tissue. These TCRs come from an adult with diffuse large B cell lymphoma.

The rearrangement links TRBV28 to TRBJ1-5, with D hard to call. The V and J ends lost 4 bases and 5 bases respectively, with 18 bases between them. The CDR3 spans 16 residues. Germline V gene lookup returns CDR1 MDHEN and CDR2 SYDVKM. CDR3 protein: CASSSLRVRTDQPQHF. CDR3 DNA: TGTGCCAGCAGTTCACTCCGTGTCCGTACAGATCAGCCCCAGCATTTT.

This clone was seen more than once but under ten times. This sequence joins TRBV28 and TRBJ2-7; TRBD1 matches 7 bases. The germline V gene encodes CDR1 MDHEN and CDR2 SYDVKM. The CDR3 is 14 amino acids. V trimming: 3 bases; J trimming: 2 bases; junction bases outside the gene matches: 4. Here the CDR3 DNA reads TGTGCCAGCAGTTTGACAGGGCCTCCCTACGAGCAGTACTTC. Its translation: CASSLTGPPYEQYF.

The chain recombines TRBV4-1 with TRBJ1-1; TRBD1 aligns across 7 bases. This CDR3 spans 16 amino acids. Germline V gene sequence: CDR1 MGHRA, CDR2 YSYEKL. Losses at the gene ends were 2 bases for V and 4 bases for J; bases not matched to a gene: 10. The CDR3 sequence is CASSQSPRTGGTEAFF. Written as DNA, the CDR3 is TGCGCCAGCAGCCAATCTCCTCGGACAGGCGGCACTGAAGCTTTCTTT.

This clone occurred a few times. V and J are TRBV2 and TRBJ1-4; D gene ambiguous. V gave up 7 bases and J gave up 11 bases, with 11 bases separating them. In germline, CDR1 is SNHLY, CDR2 FYNNEI. This CDR3 is built from 11 residues. CDR3 DNA: TGTGCCAGCACTCGGGTCGGGAAACTGTTTTTT. It yields the protein CASTRVGKLFF.

Notes on this clone: At one end the junction does not follow the germline gene, possibly because of a read error. The rearrangement links TRBV30 to TRBJ1-1; tentative D call: TRBD1 (6 bases). This CDR3 contains 10 residues. CDR1 is GTSNPN and CDR2 is SVGIG in the germline V gene (reference sequence). CDR3 sequence: CAWSGRTAFF. DNA of the CDR3: TGTGCCTGGAGTGGACGGACAGCCTTTTTT.

V is TRBV30 and J is TRBJ2-3, with a tentative D call TRBD2 (6 bases). CDR1 and CDR2 (germline): GTSNPN, SVGIG (reference sequence). This CDR3 has 11 amino acids. Trimming cost V 1 base and J 9 bases, with 8 bases left between them. The CDR3 protein is CAWSARGTQYF. The CDR3 nucleotides are TGTGCCTGGAGTGCCCGGGGGACGCAGTATTTT.

There are a few counts of this clone. V is TRBV5-1 and J is TRBJ1-4; possibly TRBD1 for D (6 bases). Trimming took off 4 bases at V and 3 bases at J, with 16 bases between the two ends. This CDR3 has 16 amino acids. Germline CDR1 is SGHRS and CDR2 is YFSETQ. CDR3 loop: CASSPGGRVANEKLFF. In nucleotides, the CDR3 is TGCGCCAGCAGCCCGGGGGGCCGCGTTGCTAATGAAAAACTGTTTTTT.

This clone was counted a few times. The chain combines TRBV9 with TRBJ2-2; TRBD1 matches 8 bases. V dropped 4 bases and J dropped 0; count of bases not matched to a gene: 5. CDR3 length: 16 residues. Looked up from germline, CDR1 is SGDLS and CDR2 is YYNGEE. CDR3 DNA: TGTGCCAGCAGCCACCGGACAGGGACGAACACCGGGGAGCTGTTTTTT. The encoded protein is CASSHRTGTNTGELFF.

The chain couples TRBV15 to TRBJ1-1; 7 bases agree with TRBD1. The CDR3 has 14 residues. The J segment lost 6 bases and the V segment lost 8 bases, leaving 12 bases of the junction unmatched. CDR1 LNHNV and CDR2 YYDKDF come from the germline V gene (reference sequence). CDR3 loop: CATSDRVGSAEAFF. The CDR3 DNA reads as TGTGCCACCTCAGACAGGGTTGGAAGCGCTGAAGCTTTCTTT.